The rows below give T cell receptor beta chains drawn from one sample of a study of naive and memory T cell subsets. TCRdb called the 5' RACE reads again in MiXCR, with one record for every CDR3 protein. Found here are about 62,000 distinct CDR3 sequences, 8% of them singletons; the top ten hold over 15%. Every receptor here comes from a female donor in good health. CDR3s include the opening cysteine and the closing phenylalanine or tryptophan. The order of the fields is V gene, clone size, D gene, J gene, CDR3 DNA, CDR3 protein. D genes are given only for firm matches. Some rows mark clone size as missing; the rest say once, few, many or name a class of expanded clone.

>TRBV20-1|many|-|TRBJ1-1
TGCAGTGCTAGAGACGTGGTGAGCACAGAAGCTTTCTTT
CSARDVVSTEAFF
>TRBV7-9|-|TRBD1|TRBJ2-7
TGTGCCAGCAGCTTGGACAGGACAGCCTACGAGCAGTACTTC
CASSLDRTAYEQYF
>TRBV28|-|TRBD1|TRBJ1-4
TGTGCCAGCAGCACCGGGACAGTGAAAGAAAAACTGTTTTTT
CASSTGTVKEKLFF
>TRBV29-1|few|-|TRBJ2-2
TGCAGCGTTCGCGACAGAACGAACACCGGGGAGCTGTTTTTT
CSVRDRTNTGELFF
>TRBV20-1|few|-|TRBJ2-1
TGCAGTGCTAGATCCTACAATGAGCAGTTCTTC
CSARSYNEQFF
>TRBV5-5|few|-|TRBJ2-1
TGTGCCAGCAGCCTGACCGTATCACATGAGCAGTTCTTC
CASSLTVSHEQFF
>TRBV6-5|many|TRBD1|TRBJ1-2
TGTGCCAGCAGTTACGCGACAGGGGGCGATGGCTACACCTTC
CASSYATGGDGYTF
>TRBV21-1|-|-|TRBJ2-7
TGTGCCAGCAGCAAAGAGGGGGGAGGCCGGTCCTACGAGCAGTACTTC
CASSKEGGGRSYEQYF
>TRBV3-1|few|TRBD2|TRBJ2-3
TGTGCCAGCAGCCAAGACCCTCTAGCGGCTTACACAGATACGCAGTATTTT
CASSQDPLAAYTDTQYF
>TRBV28|many|TRBD1|TRBJ1-5
TGTGCCAGCAGGGAAACTATTGGACAGGGGAATCAGCCCCAGCATTTT
CASRETIGQGNQPQHF
>TRBV15|few|-|TRBJ2-1
TGTGCCACCAGCAGAGACGGCGGGGCGTACAATGAGCAGTTCTTC
CATSRDGGAYNEQFF
>TRBV9|many|-|TRBJ2-4
TGTGCCAGCAGCGTAGGTATGTCCTACGGGAACATTCAGTACTTC
CASSVGMSYGNIQYF
>TRBV7-2|-|-|TRBJ2-7
TGTGCCAGCAGCAGAGGGCATAGCTCCTACGAGCAGTACTTC
CASSRGHSSYEQYF
>TRBV12-3/TRBV12-4|-|-|TRBJ1-2
TGTGCCAGCAGTTTAGACAGCTATGGCTACACCTTC
CASSLDSYGYTF
>TRBV10-3|many|-|TRBJ1-6
TGTGCCATAAATCCGGAACCTAATTCACCCCTCCACTTT
CAINPEPNSPLHF
>TRBV5-1|-|TRBD1|TRBJ1-1
TGCGCCAGCAGCTTCGGCGACAGGGGTGACACGAGATTATCTGAAGCTTTCTTT
CASSFGDRGDTRLSEAFF
>TRBV7-6|few|-|TRBJ1-3
TGTGCCAGCAGCTTAGGGACACCCATTTCTGGAAACACCATATATTTT
CASSLGTPISGNTIYF
>TRBV19|few|-|TRBJ2-6
TGTGCCAGTAGTATAAGGCGCAGCTCTGGGGCCAACGTCCTGACTTTC
CASSIRRSSGANVLTF
>TRBV6-2/TRBV6-3|once|-|TRBJ1-2
TGTGCCAGCAGTCCGAATCGGCTGACCTATGGCTACACCTTC
CASSPNRLTYGYTF
>TRBV20-1|few|TRBD2|TRBJ2-2
TGCAGTACCAATGCGGCGGGAGGGGGTACCGGGGAGCTGTTTTTT
CSTNAAGGGTGELFF
>TRBV20-1|many|TRBD2|TRBJ2-7
TGCAGTGCTAGCGTGGGTAGCGGGAGGCTCGGGTTC
CSASVGSGRLGF
>TRBV10-3|many|-|TRBJ1-1
TGTGCCGCCGATGAACCGAACACTGAAGCTTTCTTT
CAADEPNTEAFF
>TRBV29-1|many|TRBD2|TRBJ2-5
TGCAGCGTTCGGGCGGGAGCAGGAGAGACCCAGTACTTC
CSVRAGAGETQYF
>TRBV20-1|many|-|TRBJ2-3
TGCAGTGCTCTACGGGTTGGGCTAGCCAGCACAGATACGCAGTATTTT
CSALRVGLASTDTQYF
>TRBV29-1|many|TRBD1|TRBJ2-1
TGCAGCGTCGAACGCTCACAGGGGGTAACGGACAATGAGCAGTTCTTC
CSVERSQGVTDNEQFF
>TRBV13|many|TRBD2|TRBJ2-2
TGTGCCAGCAGCTACGGGACTAGCGGGTCCGGGGAGCTGTTTTTT
CASSYGTSGSGELFF
>TRBV7-3|few|-|TRBJ2-5
TGTGCCAGCAGCTCGACGGTGGAAGAGACCCAGTACTTC
CASSSTVEETQYF
>TRBV12-3/TRBV12-4|few|-|TRBJ2-6
TGTGCCAGCAGCTCCCTGGCCGGCTATGGGGCCAACGTCCTGACTTTC
CASSSLAGYGANVLTF
>TRBV29-1|few|-|TRBJ2-5
TGCAGCGATGTAAACAGAATCGAAGAGACCCAGTACTTC
CSDVNRIEETQYF
>TRBV15|-|TRBD2|TRBJ2-3
TGTGCCACCAGCGGACTAGCGGGAGAGGAAGCAGATACGCAGTATTTT
CATSGLAGEEADTQYF
>TRBV7-8|-|-|TRBJ2-1
TGTGCCAGCAGCTTAGGTAGGGGCGTGGCCTCCTACAATGAGCAGTTCTTC
CASSLGRGVASYNEQFF
>TRBV3-1|few|-|TRBJ2-1
TGTGCCAGCAGCCAAGTAGTTAATGCGGGCAATGAGCAGTTCTTC
CASSQVVNAGNEQFF
>TRBV7-2|-|-|TRBJ1-4
TGTGCCAGCAGCCTAAGGGTTGTTCGCGAAAAACTGTTTTTT
CASSLRVVREKLFF
>TRBV9|many|-|TRBJ1-1
TGTGCCAGCAGCGTAGTCGACACCACTGAAGCTTTCTTT
CASSVVDTTEAFF
>TRBV28|many|-|TRBJ1-1
TGTGCCAGCAAGCTCTGGCAACCCACTGAAGCTTTCTTT
CASKLWQPTEAFF
>TRBV12-3/TRBV12-4|few|TRBD1|TRBJ1-1
TGTGCCAGCAGTCCTCCGGGACAGGGTACAGCTTTCTTT
CASSPPGQGTAFF
>TRBV20-1|-|-|TRBJ2-7
TGCAGTGCCTGGGGCTCCTACGAGCAGTACTTC
CSAWGSYEQYF
>TRBV6-5|-|-|TRBJ1-3
TGTGCCAGCACCTATGGGACCCTCGACTCTGGAAACACCATATATTTT
CASTYGTLDSGNTIYF
>TRBV6-5|-|TRBD2|TRBJ2-1
TGTGCCAGCAGTTACTCGACGGGGGGAGAGCAGTTCTTC
CASSYSTGGEQFF
>TRBV20-1|-|-|TRBJ2-3
TGCAGTGCCATACCTCCGCCTAGCACAGATACGCAGTATTTT
CSAIPPPSTDTQYF
>TRBV2|many|-|TRBJ2-1
TGTGCCAGCAGTGCGTCGGGGAGTAATGTAGGTGAGCAGTTCTTC
CASSASGSNVGEQFF
>TRBV28|-|TRBD1|TRBJ1-1
TGTGCCAGCAGCTTAGGGGGCGGCGACACTGAAGCTTTCTTT
CASSLGGGDTEAFF
>TRBV20-1|many|-|TRBJ2-3
TGCAGTGCTAGAGATCCGTTGTCTGCCAGGAGCACAGATACGCAGTATTTT
CSARDPLSARSTDTQYF
>TRBV27|few|-|TRBJ2-2
TGTGCCAGCAGTTTATGGGGACACGAGAACACCGGGGAGCTGTTTTTT
CASSLWGHENTGELFF
>TRBV27|once|-|TRBJ1-2
TGTGCCAGCAGGGGACTTAACTATGGCTACACCTTC
CASRGLNYGYTF
>TRBV12-3/TRBV12-4|-|-|TRBJ1-2
TGTGCCAGCAGTTTAGAGCAGATTCCCACATATGGCTACACCTTC
CASSLEQIPTYGYTF
>TRBV27|-|-|TRBJ2-1
TGTGCCAGCAGTTTAGGGTCAAACAATGAGCAGTTCTTC
CASSLGSNNEQFF
>TRBV12-3/TRBV12-4|-|-|TRBJ2-2
TGTGCCAGCAGTATTAGCAGGTGGACCGGGGAGCTGTTTTTT
CASSISRWTGELFF
>TRBV19|few|-|TRBJ1-2
TGTGCCAGCCTCTCTTGGGACACTTACCGTAATAACTATGGCTACACCTTC
CASLSWDTYRNNYGYTF
>TRBV19|few|TRBD1|TRBJ1-2
TGTGCCACCGCCGGACAGGGCCCCGTAAGGGGAGGCTACACCTTC
CATAGQGPVRGGYTF
>TRBV27|many|-|TRBJ2-5
TGTGCCAGCAGCTCCCGCTGGGGGGCGGGTATGGAGACCCAGTACTTC
CASSSRWGAGMETQYF
>TRBV11-2|few|TRBD1|TRBJ2-7
TGTGCCAGCAGCTCCCGGGACAGGGGAAGTAGCGAGCAGTACTTC
CASSSRDRGSSEQYF